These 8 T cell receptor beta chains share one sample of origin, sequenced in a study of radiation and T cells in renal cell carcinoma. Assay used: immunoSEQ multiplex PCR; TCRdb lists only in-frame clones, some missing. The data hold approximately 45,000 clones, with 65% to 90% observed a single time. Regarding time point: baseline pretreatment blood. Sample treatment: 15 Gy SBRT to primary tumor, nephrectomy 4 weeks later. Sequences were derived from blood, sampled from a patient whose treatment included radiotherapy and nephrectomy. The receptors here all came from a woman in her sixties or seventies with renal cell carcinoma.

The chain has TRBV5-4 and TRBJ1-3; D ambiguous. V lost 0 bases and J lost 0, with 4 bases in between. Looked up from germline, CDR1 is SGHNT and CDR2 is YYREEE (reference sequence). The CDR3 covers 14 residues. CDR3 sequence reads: CASSLGGSGNTIYF. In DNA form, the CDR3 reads TGTGCCAGCAGCTTGGGGGGCTCTGGAAACACCATATATTTT. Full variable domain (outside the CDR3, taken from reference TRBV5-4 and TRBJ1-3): ETGVTQSPTHLIKTRGQQVTLRCSSQSGHNTVSWYQQALGQGPQFIFQYYREEENGRGNFPPRFSGLQFPNYSSELNVNALELDDSALYLCASSLGGSGNTIYFGEGSWLTVV.

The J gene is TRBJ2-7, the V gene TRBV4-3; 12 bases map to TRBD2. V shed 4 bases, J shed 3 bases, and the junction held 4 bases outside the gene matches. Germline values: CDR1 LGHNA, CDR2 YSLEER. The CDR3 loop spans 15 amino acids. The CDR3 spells CASSPGTSGHYEQYF. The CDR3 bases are TGCGCCAGCAGCCCAGGGACTAGCGGGCACTACGAGCAGTACTTC.

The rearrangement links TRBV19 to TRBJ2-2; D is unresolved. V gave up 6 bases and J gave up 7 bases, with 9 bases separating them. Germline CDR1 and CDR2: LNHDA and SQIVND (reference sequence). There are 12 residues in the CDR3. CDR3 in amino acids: CASRTRSGELFF. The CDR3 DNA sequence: TGTGCCAGTAGGACGAGGAGCGGGGAGCTGTTTTTT.

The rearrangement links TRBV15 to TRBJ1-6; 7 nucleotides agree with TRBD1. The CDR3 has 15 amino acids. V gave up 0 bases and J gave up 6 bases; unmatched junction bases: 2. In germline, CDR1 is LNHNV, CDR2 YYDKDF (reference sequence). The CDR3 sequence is CATSRERDSNSPLHF. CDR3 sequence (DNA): TGTGCCACCAGCAGAGAACGGGACAGTAATTCACCCCTCCACTTT.

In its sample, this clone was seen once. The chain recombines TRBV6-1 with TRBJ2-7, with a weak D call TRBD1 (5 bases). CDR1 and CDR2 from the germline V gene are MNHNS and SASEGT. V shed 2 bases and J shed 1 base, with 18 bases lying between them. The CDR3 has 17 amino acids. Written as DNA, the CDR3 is TGTGCCAGCAGTGAAAGGGTGATGGAGACAGTATCCTACGAGCAGTACTTC. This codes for CASSERVMETVSYEQYF.

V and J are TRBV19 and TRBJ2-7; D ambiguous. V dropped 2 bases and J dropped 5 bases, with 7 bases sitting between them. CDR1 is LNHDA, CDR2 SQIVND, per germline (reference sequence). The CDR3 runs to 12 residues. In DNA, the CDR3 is TGTGCCAGTAGTATATCGGGTGACGAGCAGTACTTC. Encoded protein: CASSISGDEQYF.

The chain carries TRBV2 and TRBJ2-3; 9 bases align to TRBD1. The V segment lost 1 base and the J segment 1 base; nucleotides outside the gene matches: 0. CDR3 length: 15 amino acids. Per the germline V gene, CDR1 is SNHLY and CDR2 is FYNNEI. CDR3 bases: TGTGCCAGCAGTGAAGGGACAGGGGGCACAGATACGCAGTATTTT. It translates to CASSEGTGGTDTQYF.

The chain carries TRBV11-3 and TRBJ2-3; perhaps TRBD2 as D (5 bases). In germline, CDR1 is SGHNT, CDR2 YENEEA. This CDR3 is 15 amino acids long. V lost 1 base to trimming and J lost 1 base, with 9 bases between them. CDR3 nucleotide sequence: TGTGCCAGCAGCTTAGGGGGAGTCCGCACAGATACGCAGTATTTT. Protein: CASSLGGVRTDTQYF. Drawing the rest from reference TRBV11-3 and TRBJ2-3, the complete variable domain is EAGVVQSPRYKIIEKKQPVAFWCNPISGHNTLYWYLQNLGQGPELLIRYENEEAVDDSQLPKDRFSAERLKGVDSTLKIQPAELGDSAVYLCASSLGGVRTDTQYFGPGTRLTVL.